Each of the 15 T cell receptor beta chains below was sequenced from the same sample in a study of tumor-infiltrating lymphocytes in primary liver carcinoma. Starting material of about 0.45 ug total RNA yielded TCR beta cDNA via a constant-region primer. Three rounds of nested multiplex PCR with slightly modified ARM-PCR produced TCR beta libraries. Both of the initial two PCR rounds ran for approximately 11 cycles and employed TRBV1-TRBV30 forward primers alongside a C-beta reverse primer. TCRdb recomputed calls from the multiplex PCR reads with MiXCR, one row per CDR3 protein. The sample records about 300,000 distinct CDR3 sequences, 65% being singletons. They got blood RNA out of unsorted whole blood and also pulled out germline DNA. Material for sequencing was peripheral blood. Receptors originate from a man between 40 and 49 years old with primary liver carcinoma and hepatitis B virus infection.

This chain uses TRBV9 with TRBJ2-7, with 7 bases that match TRBD1. V trimming: 3 bases; J trimming: 3 bases; junction bases outside the gene matches: 6. There are 14 residues in the CDR3. CDR1 and CDR2 from the germline V gene are SGDLS and YYNGEE. This CDR3 is CASSEGQAYYEQYF. The CDR3 nucleotides are TGTGCCAGCAGCGAAGGACAGGCCTACTACGAGCAGTACTTC.

The rearrangement joins TRBV6-1 to TRBJ2-3, with 7 nucleotides matching TRBD1. Germline-derived CDR1 and CDR2 are MNHNS and SASEGT. Trimming cost V 2 bases and J 3 bases; bases outside gene matches: 8. The CDR3 is 16 amino acids. CDR3 region: CASSELGTGVTDTQYF. CDR3 bases: TGTGCCAGCAGTGAACTCGGAACAGGGGTTACAGATACGCAGTATTTT.

The V call is TRBV30, the J call TRBJ2-4, with D tentatively TRBD1 (6 bases). CDR1 is GTSNPN and CDR2 is SVGIG in the germline V gene (reference sequence). Trimming left V 3 bases short and J 6 bases short, with 6 bases between. The CDR3 sequence is 11 residues long. CDR3 DNA: TGTGCCTGGAGACAGGGAAACATTCAGTACTTC. Amino acid sequence: CAWRQGNIQYF.

The CDR3 here is CASSLMERDDYGYTF. CDR3 coding DNA: TGTGCCAGCAGTTTAATGGAGAGGGACGACTATGGCTACACCTTC. V gene TRBV11-1 combines with J gene TRBJ1-2, with a possible D match to TRBD1 (5 bases). CDR1 and CDR2 (germline): SGHAT, FQDESV (reference sequence). Trimming took 6 bases from V and 3 from J, leaving 17 bases between them. The CDR3 consists of 15 residues. Using reference TRBV11-1 and TRBJ1-2 for the parts outside the CDR3, the full variable domain is EAEVAQSPRYKITEKSQAVAFWCDPISGHATLYWYRQILGQGPELLVQFQDESVVDDSQLPKDRFSAERLKGVDSTLKIQPAELGDSAMYLCASSLMERDDYGYTFGSGTRLTVV.

The J gene is TRBJ2-3, the V gene TRBV9; TRBD2 aligns across 11 bases. The germline CDR1 and CDR2 sequences are SGDLS and YYNGEE. This CDR3 contains 16 residues. CDR3 region: CSSSVVAGGNADTQYF. The CDR3 DNA follows: TGTTCAAGCAGCGTAGTAGCGGGAGGGAATGCAGATACGCAGTATTTT.

About this clonotype: Compared with germline, one end of the junction differs, possibly owing to a read error. The chain is built from TRBV5-6 and TRBJ2-7; TRBD2 aligns across 9 bases. Germline V lookup: CDR1 SGHDT, CDR2 YYEEEE. CDR3 length: 14 residues. CDR3 region: CANSFPGLAYEQYF. The CDR3 bases are TGTGCCAACAGCTTTCCGGGACTAGCCTACGAACAGTACTTC.

The chain couples TRBV10-3 to TRBJ2-5; unclear D gene. With 8 bases removed from V and 2 bases from J, the gap between germline ends came to 18 bases. Germline CDR1 ENHRY, CDR2 SYGVKD. This CDR3 has 15 amino acids. The CDR3 coding sequence is TGTGCCATCGTGGTGACTCAACCTCCTCAAGAGACCCAGTACTTC. Amino acids: CAIVVTQPPQETQYF.

This chain connects TRBV2 to TRBJ2-1; D is ambiguous. The germline gives CDR1 SNHLY, CDR2 FYNNEI. V was shortened by 3 bases and J by 0 bases, with 9 bases between the two germline ends. The CDR3 runs to 15 residues. The CDR3 here is CASSEDQLSYNEQFF. Here the CDR3 DNA reads TGTGCCAGCAGTGAGGATCAGCTCTCCTACAATGAGCAGTTCTTC.

With respect to this clonotype: One end of the junction fails to match germline, which may point to a read error. J is TRBJ2-7 and V is TRBV4-2; D may correspond to TRBD1 or TRBD2 (6 bases each). The CDR3 runs to 15 residues. Germline V CDR1 and CDR2: LGHNA, YNFKEQ. The CDR3 spells CARSLEGGGTHEQYF. CDR3 coding DNA: TGTGCCAGGAGCCTCGAGGGGGGAGGAACCCACGAGCAGTACTTC.

The CDR3 nucleotides are TGTGCCAGCAGGCTCCAGGGTGGTGAGCAGTTCTTC. This codes for CASRLQGGEQFF. The V call is TRBV28, the J call TRBJ2-1, with a weak D call TRBD1 (5 bases). This CDR3 region has 12 residues. The germline gives CDR1 MDHEN, CDR2 SYDVKM. The V and J ends lost 6 bases and 9 bases respectively, with 12 bases between them.

The table lists this clonotype with a count of one. A read error is possible here, since a much larger clone lies one base away. This chain connects TRBV30 to TRBJ2-5; the D gene could be TRBD1 or TRBD2 (5 bases each). The CDR3 is 14 residues long. V lost 4 bases and J 5 bases, leaving 17 bases between the germline ends. CDR1 is GTSNPN, CDR2 SVGIG, per germline (reference sequence). CDR3 protein: CAWTETVRGETQYF. CDR3 DNA: TGTGCCTGGACTGAGACAGTCCGAGGGGAGACCCAGTACTTC.

This clonotype came up a few times. A much more abundant neighbour one base away suggests this may be a read error. The rearrangement links TRBV29-1 to TRBJ1-2; possibly TRBD1 for D (5 bases). V lost 6 bases to trimming and J lost 1 base, with 15 bases between them. Per germline, CDR1 SQVTM and CDR2 ANQGSEA. CDR3 size: 14 residues. In DNA, the CDR3 is TGCAGCGTGATTAGCGGGGGAAGTAACTATGGCTACACCTTC. It codes for CSVISGGSNYGYTF.

Worth noting for this clonotype: Given a much more abundant clone one base away, this may be a read error. The rearrangement uses TRBV5-6 and TRBJ1-1; D ambiguous. CDR3 length: 16 residues. V was cut by 4 bases and J by 1 base, with 17 bases left in between. Germline V CDR1 and CDR2: SGHDT, YYEEEE. The CDR3 sequence: CASSIVSEYTNTEAFF. For the CDR3, the DNA is TGTGCCAGCAGCATCGTTTCAGAGTACACGAACACTGAAGCTTTCTTT.

This clonotype was seen at least ten times. The genes are TRBV11-2 and TRBJ1-2, with a possible D match to TRBD1 (5 bases). V shed 3 bases and J shed 6 bases, with 11 bases lying between them. The CDR3 runs 13 residues. Germline V lookup: CDR1 SGHAT, CDR2 FQNNGV. This chain's CDR3 is CASSLAQDHGYTF. Here the CDR3 DNA reads TGTGCCAGCAGCTTGGCACAGGACCATGGCTACACCTTC.

In regard to this clonotype: Relative to the germline gene, one junction end is altered; a read error may explain this. This chain uses TRBV10-3 with TRBJ2-1, with 10 nucleotides matching TRBD1. CDR1 is ENHRY, CDR2 SYGVKD, per germline. CDR3 length equals 15 residues. CDR3 sequence reads: CTISDGTGEVGEQFF. The CDR3 DNA reads as TGTACCATCAGTGACGGGACAGGGGAAGTAGGTGAGCAGTTCTTC.